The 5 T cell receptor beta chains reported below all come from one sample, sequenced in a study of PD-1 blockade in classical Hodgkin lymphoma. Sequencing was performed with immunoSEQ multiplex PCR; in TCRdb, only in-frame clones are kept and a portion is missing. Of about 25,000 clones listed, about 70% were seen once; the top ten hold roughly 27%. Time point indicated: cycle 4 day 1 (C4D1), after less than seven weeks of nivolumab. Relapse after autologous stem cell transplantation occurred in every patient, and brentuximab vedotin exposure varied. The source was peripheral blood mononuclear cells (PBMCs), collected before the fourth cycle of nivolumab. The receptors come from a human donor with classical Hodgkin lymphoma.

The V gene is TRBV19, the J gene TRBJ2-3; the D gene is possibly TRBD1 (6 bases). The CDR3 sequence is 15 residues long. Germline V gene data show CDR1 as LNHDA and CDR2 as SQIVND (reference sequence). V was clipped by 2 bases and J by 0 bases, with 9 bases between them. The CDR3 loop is CASSISGQSTDTQYF. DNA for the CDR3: TGTGCCAGTAGTATAAGCGGACAGAGCACAGATACGCAGTATTTT.

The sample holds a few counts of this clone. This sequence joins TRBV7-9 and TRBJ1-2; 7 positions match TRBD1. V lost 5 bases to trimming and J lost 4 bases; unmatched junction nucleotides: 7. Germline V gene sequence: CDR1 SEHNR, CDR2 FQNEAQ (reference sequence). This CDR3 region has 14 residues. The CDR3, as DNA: TGTGCCAGCAGCCCCCGGACAGGAGTCTATGGCTACACCTTC. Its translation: CASSPRTGVYGYTF.

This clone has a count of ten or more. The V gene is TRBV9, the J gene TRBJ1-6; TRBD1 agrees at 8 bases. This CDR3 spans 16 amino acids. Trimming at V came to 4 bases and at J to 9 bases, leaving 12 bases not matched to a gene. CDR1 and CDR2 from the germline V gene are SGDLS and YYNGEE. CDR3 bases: TGTGCCAGCAGCCCCCGGGGGGGACAGGAGGCTTCACCCCTCCACTTT. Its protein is CASSPRGGQEASPLHF. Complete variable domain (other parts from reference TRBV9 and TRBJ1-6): DSGVTQTPKHLITATGQRVTLRCSPRSGDLSVYWYQQSLDQGLQFLIQYYNGEERAKGNILERFSAQQFPDLHSELNLSSLELGDSALYFCASSPRGGQEASPLHFGNGTRLTVT.

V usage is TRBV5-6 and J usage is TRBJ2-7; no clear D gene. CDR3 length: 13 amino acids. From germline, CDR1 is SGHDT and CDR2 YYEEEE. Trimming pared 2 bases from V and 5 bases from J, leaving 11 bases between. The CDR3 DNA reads TGTGCCAGCAGCTTAGAAACCCCCGACGAGCAGTACTTC. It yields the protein CASSLETPDEQYF.

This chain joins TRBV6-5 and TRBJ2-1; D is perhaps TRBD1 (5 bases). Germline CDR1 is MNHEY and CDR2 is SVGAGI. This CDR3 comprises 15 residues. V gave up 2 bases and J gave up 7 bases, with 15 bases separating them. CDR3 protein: CASSYRQGYRNEQFF. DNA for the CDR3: TGTGCCAGCAGTTACCGTCAGGGTTATCGGAATGAGCAGTTCTTC.